Following are 9 T cell receptor beta chains from one sample sequenced in a study of cytomegalovirus exposure and HLA in healthy donors. PCR primers comprised 60 Vbeta and 13 Jbeta primers. The repertoire was sequenced with immunoSEQ multiplex PCR; TCRdb's copy has only in-frame clones and lacks some. Of around 120,000 clones in the sample, around 80% were seen once. Input material: PBMCs. These receptors came from a woman aged 40-49 years in good health and CMV-seropositive.

This clone occurred once. The gene calls are TRBV7-6 and TRBJ1-6, with 8 bases lining up with TRBD1. The CDR3 contains 15 residues. From germline, CDR1 is SGHVS and CDR2 FNYEAQ. The V segment lost 5 bases and the J segment 9 bases; nucleotides outside the gene matches: 9. CDR3 coding DNA: TGTGCCAGCAGCGGACAGGGTTCGGGATTTTCACCCCTCCACTTT. It is translated as CASSGQGSGFSPLHF.

This rearrangement joins TRBV19 to TRBJ1-5, with D possibly being TRBD1 (6 bases). This CDR3 has 15 residues. The germline V and J ends were trimmed by 7 bases and 6 bases, with 19 bases remaining between them. The germline V gene has CDR1 LNHDA and CDR2 SQIVND (reference sequence). CDR3 coding DNA: TGTGCCAGTACCATTGACAGGAGGAGAGGTCAGCCCCAGCATTTT. It specifies CASTIDRRRGQPQHF.

V usage is TRBV6-5 and J usage is TRBJ2-2, with 7 nucleotides matching TRBD1. This CDR3 comprises 15 residues. The germline V gene encodes CDR1 MNHEY and CDR2 SVGAGI. J lost 5 bases, V lost 0 bases, and 3 bases had no gene match. The CDR3 loop reads CASSYSAGGTGELFF. CDR3 coding DNA: TGTGCCAGCAGTTACTCGGCAGGGGGTACCGGGGAGCTGTTTTTT.

This clone was seen just once. The chain is built from TRBV30 and TRBJ2-5; possible D gene TRBD2, 6 bases. The J call may be faulty, since TRBJ2-7 better matches the DNA end. Germline V gene sequence: CDR1 GTSNPN, CDR2 SVGIG (reference sequence). The CDR3 has 14 amino acids. CDR3 residues: CAWRDKGGAYEQYF. The CDR3 DNA is TGTGCCTGGAGGGATAAGGGAGGAGCCTACGAGCAGTACTTC.

The rearrangement uses TRBV9 and TRBJ2-5, with unresolved D. Trimming left V 9 bases short and J 5 bases short, with 5 bases between. CDR1 SGDLS and CDR2 YYNGEE come from the germline V gene. This CDR3 spans 9 amino acids. CDR3: CAIRETQYF. CDR3 in DNA: TGTGCCATCCGGGAGACCCAGTACTTC.

This clone was seen a handful of times. CDR3 in DNA: TGTGCCAGTAGTATAGGGGGGACAGGGGAAAGCGAGCAGTACTTC. It encodes CASSIGGTGESEQYF. The chain recombines TRBV19 with TRBJ2-7, with 10 bases identical to TRBD1. In germline, CDR1 is LNHDA, CDR2 SQIVND (reference sequence). The junction had 6 bases not matched to a gene; V was cut back by 1 base and J by 6 bases. This CDR3 has 15 residues.

This chain joins TRBV4-3 and TRBJ2-1; TRBD2 matches at 15 bases. Germline V gene lookup returns CDR1 LGHNA and CDR2 YSLEER. V gave up 3 bases and J gave up 0 bases; unmatched junction bases: 9. This CDR3 has 20 amino acids. CDR3 sequence (DNA): TGCGCCAGCAGCCAGGGACTAGCGGGAGGACGTAAGAGCTCCTACAATGAGCAGTTCTTC. As protein: CASSQGLAGGRKSSYNEQFF.

The chain employs TRBV5-1 and TRBJ2-7; D remains unclear. CDR3 size: 12 residues. The germline V and J ends were trimmed by 4 bases and 0 bases, with 5 bases remaining between them. CDR1 SGHRS and CDR2 YFSETQ come from the germline V gene. The CDR3 spells CASSMSSYEQYF. The CDR3 coding sequence is TGCGCCAGCAGCATGAGCTCCTACGAGCAGTACTTC.

This clone was seen only once. This rearrangement joins TRBV6-9 to TRBJ2-2, with 8 bases aligning to TRBD2. The CDR3 has 16 amino acids. Germline loops: CDR1 MNHGY, CDR2 SVAAGI. J gave up 1 base and V 8 bases, and 9 bases lay outside the gene matches. CDR3: CASSPSGGENTGELFF. The CDR3 nucleotides are TGTGCCAGCTCTCCAAGCGGGGGTGAGAACACCGGGGAGCTGTTTTTT.